These T cell receptor beta chains were read from a single sample in a study of T-cell reconstitution after alpha-beta-depleted transplantation in children. TCRdb analysed the PCR reads with MiXCR anew, one entry per CDR3 protein. In the table there are hundreds of thousands of distinct CDR3 sequences, around 14% of which are singletons. Sample: PBMCs, taken before TCRalphabeta/CD19-depleted stem cell transplant. The receptors derive from a girl under 10 years old with congenital amegakaryocytic thrombocytopenia, due to receive a stem cell transplant. CDR3s include the opening cysteine and the closing phenylalanine or tryptophan. The D gene is left open where the match is weak. Not all rows give a size; the values are once, few, many and, for expanded clones, a class.

.	few	TRBV19	TRBJ2-2	TGTGCCAGCTCTCCTTCCGGGACTGCCGCCGGGGAGCTGTTTTTT	CASSPSGTAAGELFF
TRBD2	.	TRBV20-1	TRBJ2-5	TGCAGTGCTGAGGGGCGGGGGACGACCCAGTACTTC	CSAEGRGTTQYF
.	few	TRBV28	TRBJ2-7	TGTGCCAGCGCCCCCAGTATATACGAGCAGTACTTC	CASAPSIYEQYF
.	few	TRBV29-1	TRBJ2-7	TGCAGCCCCGTGGGGGTCGAGCAGTACTTC	CSPVGVEQYF
.	few	TRBV15	TRBJ2-2	TGTGCCACCAGCCGTTACACCGGGGAGCTGTTTTTT	CATSRYTGELFF
TRBD2	.	TRBV12-3/TRBV12-4	TRBJ2-5	TGTGCCAGCAGTGCCAGCGGGAGTCAATGGGAGACCCAGTACTTC	CASSASGSQWETQYF
TRBD1	many	TRBV5-1	TRBJ2-5	TGCGCCAGCAGCCCCAGGACAGGGTCGAAAGAGACCCAGTACTTC	CASSPRTGSKETQYF
.	many	TRBV10-3	TRBJ1-2	TGTGCCAGCGGACCGGACGGAGCTAACTATGGCTACACCTTC	CASGPDGANYGYTF
TRBD2	many	TRBV20-1	TRBJ2-7	TGCAGTGGCCAACTAGCGGGACCAACCTACGAGCAGTACTTC	CSGQLAGPTYEQYF
TRBD2	many	TRBV11-2	TRBJ2-3	TGTGCCAGCAGCTCACTGACTAGCGGGAGGACAGATACGCAGTATTTT	CASSSLTSGRTDTQYF
.	many	TRBV6-1	TRBJ2-2	TGTGCCAGCAGTATGGGAGTCCTCGCCGGGGAGCTGTTTTTT	CASSMGVLAGELFF
.	many	TRBV7-9	TRBJ2-2	TGTGCCAGCAGCCGCGCGGGATTTTCCGGGGAGCTGTTTTTT	CASSRAGFSGELFF
.	many	TRBV28	TRBJ2-7	TGTGCCAGCAGTTTCCATTTCTTGACAGCGACCTACGAGCAGTACTTC	CASSFHFLTATYEQYF
.	.	TRBV9	TRBJ2-2	TGTGCCAGCAGCCCACACGGGGACACCGGGGAGCTGTTTTTT	CASSPHGDTGELFF
.	.	TRBV18	TRBJ1-1	TGTGCCAGCTCACCGGTTTGGGAGTCGGGCACTGAAGCTTTCTTT	CASSPVWESGTEAFF
.	many	TRBV12-3/TRBV12-4	TRBJ2-2	TGTGCCAGCAGTTACAGAACCACCGGGGAGCTGTTTTTT	CASSYRTTGELFF
TRBD2	.	TRBV27	TRBJ2-5	TGTGCCAGCAGTCCCTTGACTAGCGGGAGAGTCCAGGAGACCCAGTACTTC	CASSPLTSGRVQETQYF
.	many	TRBV20-1	TRBJ2-7	TGCAGTGCGAGAGGGGTAAACGAGCAGTACTTC	CSARGVNEQYF
.	many	TRBV6-2/TRBV6-3	TRBJ2-1	TGTGCCAGCAGTTATGGCGTTGAGGAGCAGTTCTTC	CASSYGVEEQFF
TRBD2	.	TRBV7-9	TRBJ2-4	TGTGCCAGCAGCTTACCGCGGCTAGCGGAGACCAAAAACATTGAGTACTTC	CASSLPRLAETKNIEYF
.	few	TRBV5-5	TRBJ2-3	TGTGCCAGCAGCTTGTTCCTCCGGGGCCGTAGTACAGATACGCAGTATTTT	CASSLFLRGRSTDTQYF
.	many	TRBV6-1	TRBJ2-1	TGTGCCAGCAGTGATGGCCATGAGCAGTTCTTC	CASSDGHEQFF
.	many	TRBV20-1	TRBJ2-2	TGCAGTGCTAGAGACATGGCGGGGAACACCGGGGAGCTGTTTTTT	CSARDMAGNTGELFF
.	.	TRBV5-5	TRBJ1-5	TGTGCCAGCAGAAAAGGACAGATCAGCAATCAGCCCCAGCATTTT	CASRKGQISNQPQHF
TRBD2	many	TRBV5-1	TRBJ2-1	TGCGCCAGCAGCAGGACTAGCGGGATTGGTTCCTACAATGAGCAGTTCTTC	CASSRTSGIGSYNEQFF
TRBD1	.	TRBV20-1	TRBJ1-1	TGCAGTGCTAGATCCGGACAGGATCTTCAAGCTTTCTTT	CSARSGQDLQAFF
TRBD2	.	TRBV4-1	TRBJ2-2	TGCGCCAGCAGCTTGCGGGAGAGGTACGCGGACTGGATGGCCGGGGAGCTGTTTTTT	CASSLRERYADWMAGELFF
.	few	TRBV29-1	TRBJ2-7	TGCAGCGTTGAGGTGGGGCCCGCACCTAACGAGCAGTACTTC	CSVEVGPAPNEQYF
TRBD2	many	TRBV5-1	TRBJ2-1	TGCGCCAGCAGCTTGGAAGTAGCGGGGTACAATGAGCAGTTCTTC	CASSLEVAGYNEQFF
TRBD2	many	TRBV9	TRBJ2-2	TGTGCCAGCAGCGCCACTATAAGACTAGCGGGAGCGACCGGGGAGCTGTTTTTT	CASSATIRLAGATGELFF
.	.	TRBV28	TRBJ1-2	TGTGCCAGCAGTTTCTGGTCCGGCGGAAACTATGGCTACACCTTC	CASSFWSGGNYGYTF
TRBD2	many	TRBV20-1	TRBJ2-7	TGCAGTGCGACAAGGACGCGGGGGTTCTACGAGCAGTACTTC	CSATRTRGFYEQYF
.	.	TRBV15	TRBJ1-6	TGTGCCACCAGCCCCGGAGGAAGGGAGAGCTCCTATAATTCACCCCTCCACTTT	CATSPGGRESSYNSPLHF
.	few	TRBV20-1	TRBJ1-6	TGCAGTGCTAGAGGCGGGAGGGGAAATTCACCCCTCCACTTT	CSARGGRGNSPLHF
TRBD1	few	TRBV10-1	TRBJ2-3	TGCGCCAGCAGCTCCGGGACAGGACCTGATACGCAGTATTTT	CASSSGTGPDTQYF
.	few	TRBV20-1	TRBJ2-3	TGCAGTGCTAGGCTAAGAGGGGATACGCAGTATTTT	CSARLRGDTQYF
.	.	TRBV20-1	TRBJ2-7	TGCAGTGCTAGACCGCGACCGGACGTATACGAGCAGTACTTC	CSARPRPDVYEQYF
.	.	TRBV7-6	TRBJ2-7	TGTGCCAGCAGCTTACAATGGGGCGGGACGCGCGCCTACGAGCAGTACTTC	CASSLQWGGTRAYEQYF
.	many	TRBV7-2	TRBJ2-3	TGTGCCAGCAGTTCTCCCAAAACAGATACGCAGTATTTT	CASSSPKTDTQYF
.	many	TRBV6-5	TRBJ2-2	TGTGCCAGCAGTCCTGCGAGCACCGGGGAGCTGTTTTTT	CASSPASTGELFF
.	few	TRBV30	TRBJ2-7	TGTGCCTGGAATTACGGGATTTCCTACGAGCAGTACTTC	CAWNYGISYEQYF